This is a list of T cell receptor beta chains from one sample in a study of blood T cell repertoires in COVID-19. Here immunoSEQ multiplex PCR was the method, and the copy in TCRdb shows in-frame clones only, minus some. Found here are about 280,000 clones, approximately 86% of them singletons; the top ten hold over 2%. Sequencing used peripheral blood. The receptors here all came from a woman aged 50 to 60 who had recovered from COVID-19. Both conserved end residues are part of each CDR3. D genes are given only for firm matches. A row's size may be missing; if present it is once, few, many or a size class.

abundance	d_gene	v_gene	j_gene	CDR3aa	CDR3nt
once	-	TRBV5-4	TRBJ2-7	CASSGATVNSYEQYF	TGTGCCAGCAGCGGGGCTACAGTAAACTCCTACGAGCAGTACTTC
-	TRBD1	TRBV25-1	TRBJ1-6	CASSTFQGEPLHF	TGTGCCAGCAGCACTTTTCAGGGGGAACCCCTCCACTTT
-	TRBD1	TRBV12-5	TRBJ2-3	CASGLHRTGVSPDTQYF	TGTGCTAGTGGTTTGCACCGTACAGGGGTGTCCCCAGATACGCAGTATTTT
few	-	TRBV28	TRBJ1-1	CASSLSDRPGTEAFF	TGTGCCAGCAGTTTGTCCGACCGCCCAGGCACTGAAGCTTTCTTT
-	TRBD1	TRBV29-1	TRBJ1-5	CSDIDRGNQPQHF	TGCAGCGACATCGACAGGGGCAATCAGCCCCAGCATTTT
few	TRBD2	TRBV13	TRBJ2-1	CASSIGTSGSYNEQFF	TGTGCCAGCAGCATAGGGACTAGCGGGTCCTACAATGAGCAGTTCTTC
-	TRBD2	TRBV20-1	TRBJ2-3	CSASGSREAIGDTQYF	TGCAGTGCTAGTGGTTCGCGGGAGGCAATTGGAGATACGCAGTATTTT
-	-	TRBV30	TRBJ1-6	CAWREGNSPLHF	TGTGCCTGGAGGGAGGGTAACTCACCCCTCCACTTT
once	TRBD1	TRBV19	TRBJ1-1	CASSPGQGFANTEAFF	TGTGCCAGTAGTCCGGGACAGGGCTTCGCGAACACTGAAGCTTTCTTT
-	TRBD2	TRBV3-1/TRBV3-2	TRBJ2-1	CASSRGLAGYNEQFF	TGTGCCAGCAGCCGGGGACTAGCGGGCTACAATGAGCAGTTCTTC
-	TRBD1	TRBV15	TRBJ1-1	CATSHWTGRSEAFF	TGTGCCACCAGTCATTGGACAGGGAGGTCTGAAGCTTTCTTT
-	-	TRBV19	TRBJ2-2	CASRVNGGELFF	TGTGCCAGTAGGGTGAACGGCGGGGAGCTGTTTTTT
-	TRBD2	TRBV30	TRBJ2-1	CAWSVVTGGPYEQFF	TGTGCCTGGAGTGTGGTAACGGGAGGGCCCTATGAGCAGTTCTTC
many	TRBD2	TRBV5-4	TRBJ2-1	CASSLGAGVSYNEQFF	TGTGCCAGCAGCTTGGGAGCGGGAGTTTCATACAATGAGCAGTTCTTC
few	TRBD1	TRBV19	TRBJ2-2	CASSGTANTGELFF	TGTGCCAGTAGTGGGACAGCGAACACCGGGGAGCTGTTTTTT
-	TRBD1	TRBV6-5	TRBJ2-7	CASDRGGDEQYF	TGTGCCAGCGACAGGGGCGGGGACGAGCAGTACTTC
-	-	TRBV19	TRBJ1-5	CASSIVSSSNQPQHF	TGTGCCAGTAGTATAGTATCAAGCAGCAATCAGCCCCAGCATTTT
-	-	TRBV2	TRBJ2-5	CASSVRIETQYF	TGTGCCAGCAGCGTGAGAATAGAGACCCAGTACTTC
-	-	TRBV5-1	TRBJ1-1	CASSPGTSTEAFF	TGCGCCAGCAGCCCGGGGACTTCCACTGAAGCTTTCTTT
-	-	TRBV9	TRBJ1-1	CASSPRGSVNTEAFF	TGTGCCAGCAGCCCCCGTGGCAGCGTGAACACTGAAGCTTTCTTT
-	-	TRBV6-6	TRBJ1-3	CASRGPGNTIYF	TGTGCCAGCAGGGGCCCTGGAAACACCATATATTTT
-	TRBD2	TRBV9	TRBJ2-1	CASSAGLAGVDEQFF	TGTGCCAGCAGCGCCGGACTAGCGGGGGTGGATGAGCAGTTCTTC
-	TRBD2	TRBV9	TRBJ2-5	CASSLVGGVRETQYF	TGTGCCAGCAGCCTGGTCGGGGGGGTTAGAGAGACCCAGTACTTC
few	TRBD2	TRBV5-1	TRBJ2-1	CASSFTSGSNEQFF	TGCGCCAGCAGCTTTACTAGCGGGAGCAATGAGCAGTTCTTC
-	-	TRBV7-3	TRBJ2-7	CASSATGTGTYEQYF	TGTGCCAGCAGCGCAACAGGGACGGGAACCTACGAGCAGTACTTC